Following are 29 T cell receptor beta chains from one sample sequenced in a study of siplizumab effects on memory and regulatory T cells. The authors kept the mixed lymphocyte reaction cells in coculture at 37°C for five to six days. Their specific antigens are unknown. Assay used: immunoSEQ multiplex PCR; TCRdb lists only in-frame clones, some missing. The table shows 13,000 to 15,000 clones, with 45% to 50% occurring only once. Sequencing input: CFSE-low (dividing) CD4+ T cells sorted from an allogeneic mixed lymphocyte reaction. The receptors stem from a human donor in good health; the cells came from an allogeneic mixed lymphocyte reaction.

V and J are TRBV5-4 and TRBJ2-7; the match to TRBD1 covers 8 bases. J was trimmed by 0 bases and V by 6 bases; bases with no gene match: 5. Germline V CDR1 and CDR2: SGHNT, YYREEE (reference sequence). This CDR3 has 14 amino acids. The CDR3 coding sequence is TGTGCCAGCACCTGGGGGACAGGCTCCTACGAGCAGTACTTC. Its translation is CASTWGTGSYEQYF.

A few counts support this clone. The CDR3 DNA reads TGCAGTGCCCCACAGGGGGCGAGCTACACCTTC. Amino acid sequence: CSAPQGASYTF. The chain has TRBV20-1 and TRBJ1-2, with TRBD1 identical over 9 bases. Germline V gene data show CDR1 as DFQATT and CDR2 as SNEGSKA (reference sequence). V was pared by 6 bases and J by 9 bases, with 5 bases of the junction left unmatched. CDR3 length: 11 amino acids.

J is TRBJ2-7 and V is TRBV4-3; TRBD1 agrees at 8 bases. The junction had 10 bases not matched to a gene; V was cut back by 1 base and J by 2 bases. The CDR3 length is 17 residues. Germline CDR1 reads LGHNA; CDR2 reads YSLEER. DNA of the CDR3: TGCGCCAGCAGCCAAGCACGATTCGGACAGGGTGCCTACGAGCAGTACTTC. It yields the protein CASSQARFGQGAYEQYF.

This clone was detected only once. The CDR3 DNA is TGTGCCAGCGGTCCTACCAGCGGAGTCCCCCGGGGGGAGCAGTACTTC. This gives the protein CASGPTSGVPRGEQYF. V and J are TRBV14 and TRBJ2-7; tentatively, D is TRBD2 (6 bases). The CDR3 is 16 residues long. V lost 8 bases and J lost 7, with 27 bases in between. Looked up from germline, CDR1 is SGHDN and CDR2 is FVKESK. The full variable domain, completed using reference TRBV14 and TRBJ2-7, is EAGVTQFPSHSVIEKGQTVTLRCDPISGHDNLYWYRRVMGKEIKFLLHFVKESKQDESGMPNNRFLAERTGGTYSTLKVQPAELEDSGVYFCASGPTSGVPRGEQYFGPGTRLTVT.

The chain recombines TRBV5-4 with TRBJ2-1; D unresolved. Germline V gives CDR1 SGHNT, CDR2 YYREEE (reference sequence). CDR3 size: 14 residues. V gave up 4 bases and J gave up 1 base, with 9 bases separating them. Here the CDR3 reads CASSPADSYNEQFF. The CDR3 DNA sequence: TGTGCCAGCAGCCCGGCCGATTCCTACAATGAGCAGTTCTTC.

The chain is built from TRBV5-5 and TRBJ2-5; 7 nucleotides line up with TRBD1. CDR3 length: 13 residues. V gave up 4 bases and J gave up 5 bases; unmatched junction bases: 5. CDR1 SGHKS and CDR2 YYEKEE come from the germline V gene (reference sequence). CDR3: CASSRQGRETQYF. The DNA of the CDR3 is TGTGCCAGCAGCCGACAGGGAAGGGAGACCCAGTACTTC.

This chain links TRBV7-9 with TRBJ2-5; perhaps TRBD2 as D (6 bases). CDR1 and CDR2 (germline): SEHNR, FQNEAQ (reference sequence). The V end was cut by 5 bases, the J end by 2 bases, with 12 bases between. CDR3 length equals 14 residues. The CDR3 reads CASSLPGEQETQYF. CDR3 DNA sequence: TGTGCCAGCAGCCTACCGGGAGAACAAGAGACCCAGTACTTC.

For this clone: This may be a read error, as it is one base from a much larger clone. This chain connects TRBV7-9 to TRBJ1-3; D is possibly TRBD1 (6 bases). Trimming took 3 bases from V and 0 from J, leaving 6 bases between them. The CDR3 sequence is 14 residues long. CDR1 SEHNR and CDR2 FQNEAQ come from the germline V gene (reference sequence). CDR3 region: CASSLDSSGNTIYF. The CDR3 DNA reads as TGTGCCAGCAGCTTGGACAGCTCTGGAAACACCATATATTTT.

CDR3 residues: CASVRDRAGQGNTEAFF. The CDR3 DNA reads as TGTGCCAGCGTTCGGGATAGGGCGGGACAGGGGAACACTGAAGCTTTCTTT. This rearrangement joins TRBV2 to TRBJ1-1, with 9 bases aligning to TRBD1. The V gene's germline CDR1 is SNHLY and CDR2 FYNNEI. This CDR3 has 17 amino acids. Germline trimming cut 8 bases from V and 1 base from J; bases unmatched to any gene: 14.

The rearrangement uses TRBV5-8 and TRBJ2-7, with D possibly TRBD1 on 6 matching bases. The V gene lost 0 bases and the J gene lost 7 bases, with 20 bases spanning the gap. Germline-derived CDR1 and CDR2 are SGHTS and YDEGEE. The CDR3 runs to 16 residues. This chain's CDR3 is CASSLARRGRPEEQYF. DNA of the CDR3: TGTGCCAGCAGCTTGGCCCGCAGGGGTCGGCCGGAGGAGCAGTACTTC. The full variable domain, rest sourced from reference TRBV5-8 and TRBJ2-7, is EAGVTQSPTHLIKTRGQQATLRCSPISGHTSVYWYQQALGLGLQFLLWYDEGEERNRGNFPPRFSGRQFPNYSSELNVNALELEDSALYLCASSLARRGRPEEQYFGPGTRLTVT.

In DNA form, the CDR3 reads TGTGCCAGCAGCCCCTCCCGGGGTTCGGATTCCTTTTATGGCTACACCTTC. Translating gives CASSPSRGSDSFYGYTF. The rearrangement uses TRBV13 and TRBJ1-2; D gene uncertain. Germline values: CDR1 PRHDT, CDR2 FYEKMQ (reference sequence). This CDR3 is 17 amino acids long. V was trimmed by 5 bases and J by 5 bases, leaving 24 bases between them.

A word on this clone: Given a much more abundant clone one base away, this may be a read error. The chain's CDR3 is CASSFEGYTEAFF. The CDR3 DNA reads as TGCGCCAGCAGCTTTGAAGGGTACACTGAAGCTTTCTTT. V usage is TRBV5-1 and J usage is TRBJ1-1; D not certain. Germline CDR1 and CDR2: SGHRS and YFSETQ. V shed 2 bases and J shed 3 bases, with 8 bases lying between them. CDR3 length: 13 residues.

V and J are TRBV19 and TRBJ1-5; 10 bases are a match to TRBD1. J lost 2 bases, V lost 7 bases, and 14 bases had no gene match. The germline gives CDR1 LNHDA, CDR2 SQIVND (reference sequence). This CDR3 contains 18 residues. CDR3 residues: CASMRATGGGTGNQPQHF. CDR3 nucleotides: TGTGCCAGTATGCGGGCGACAGGGGGCGGTACGGGCAATCAGCCCCAGCATTTT.

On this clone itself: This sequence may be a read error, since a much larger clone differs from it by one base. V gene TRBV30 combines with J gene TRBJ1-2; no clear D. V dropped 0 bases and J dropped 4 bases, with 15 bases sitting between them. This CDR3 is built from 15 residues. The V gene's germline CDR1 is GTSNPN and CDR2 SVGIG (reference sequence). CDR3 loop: CAWSVGYRGSYGYTF. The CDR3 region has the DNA TGTGCCTGGAGTGTAGGGTATCGCGGTAGCTATGGCTACACCTTC.

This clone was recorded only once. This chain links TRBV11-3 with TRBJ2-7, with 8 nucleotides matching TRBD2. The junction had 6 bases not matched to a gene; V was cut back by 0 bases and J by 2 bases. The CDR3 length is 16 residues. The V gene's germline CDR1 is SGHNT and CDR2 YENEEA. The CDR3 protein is CASSLEVGGGPYEQYF. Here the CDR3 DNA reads TGTGCCAGCAGCTTAGAGGTCGGGGGGGGCCCCTACGAGCAGTACTTC.

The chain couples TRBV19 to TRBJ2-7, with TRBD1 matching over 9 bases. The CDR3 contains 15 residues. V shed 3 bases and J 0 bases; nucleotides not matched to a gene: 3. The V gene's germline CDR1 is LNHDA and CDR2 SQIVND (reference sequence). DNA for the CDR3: TGTGCCAGTAGTATGGGACAGGGATACTCCTACGAGCAGTACTTC. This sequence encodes CASSMGQGYSYEQYF.

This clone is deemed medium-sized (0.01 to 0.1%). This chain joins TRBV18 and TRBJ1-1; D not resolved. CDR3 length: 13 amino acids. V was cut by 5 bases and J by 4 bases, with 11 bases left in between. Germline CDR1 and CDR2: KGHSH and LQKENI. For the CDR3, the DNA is TGTGCCAGCTCAGCCGGAGAGGGCACTGAAGCTTTCTTT. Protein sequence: CASSAGEGTEAFF. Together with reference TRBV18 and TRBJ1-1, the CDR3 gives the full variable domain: NAGVMQNPRHLVRRRGQEARLRCSPMKGHSHVYWYRQLPEEGLKFMVYLQKENIIDESGMPKERFSAEFPKEGPSILRIQQVVRGDSAAYFCASSAGEGTEAFFGQGTRLTVV.

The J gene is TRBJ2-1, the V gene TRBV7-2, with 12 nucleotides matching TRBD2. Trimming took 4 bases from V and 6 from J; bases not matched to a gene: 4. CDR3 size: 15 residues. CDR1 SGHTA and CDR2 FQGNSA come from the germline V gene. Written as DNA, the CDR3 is TGTGCCAGCAGCTCTAGCGGGAGGGCCGGCAATGAGCAGTTCTTC. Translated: CASSSSGRAGNEQFF.

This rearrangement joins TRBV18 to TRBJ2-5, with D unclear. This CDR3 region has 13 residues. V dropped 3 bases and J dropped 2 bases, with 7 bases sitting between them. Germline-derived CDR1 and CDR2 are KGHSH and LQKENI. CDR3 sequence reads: CASSPLLQETQYF. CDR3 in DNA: TGTGCCAGCTCACCTCTCTTACAAGAGACCCAGTACTTC.

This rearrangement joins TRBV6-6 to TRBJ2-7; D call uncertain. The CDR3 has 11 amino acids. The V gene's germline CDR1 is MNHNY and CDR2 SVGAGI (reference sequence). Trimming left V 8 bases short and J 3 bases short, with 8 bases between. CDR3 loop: CASRLDYEQYF. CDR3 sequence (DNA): TGTGCCAGCCGACTCGACTACGAGCAGTACTTC.

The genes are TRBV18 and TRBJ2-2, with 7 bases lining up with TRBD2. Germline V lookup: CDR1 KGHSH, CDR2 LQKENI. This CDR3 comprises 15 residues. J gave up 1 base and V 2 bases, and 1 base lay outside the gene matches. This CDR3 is CASSPGLENTGELFF. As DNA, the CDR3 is TGTGCCAGCTCACCAGGACTAGAGAACACCGGGGAGCTGTTTTTT.

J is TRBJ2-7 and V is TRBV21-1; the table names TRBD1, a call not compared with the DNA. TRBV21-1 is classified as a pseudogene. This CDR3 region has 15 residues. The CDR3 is CASSSRGSFSYEQYF. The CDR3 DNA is TGTGCCAGCAGCTCGAGGGGGAGTTTCTCCTACGAGCAGTACTTC.

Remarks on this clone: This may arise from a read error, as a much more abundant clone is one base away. In DNA, the CDR3 is TGTGCCAGCAGCCCGGACAGTAACTATGGCTACACCTTC. Its translation: CASSPDSNYGYTF. J is TRBJ1-2 and V is TRBV2, with D perhaps TRBD1 (6 bases). Germline V gives CDR1 SNHLY, CDR2 FYNNEI. V gave up 6 bases and J gave up 1 base, with 9 bases separating them. There are 13 residues in the CDR3.

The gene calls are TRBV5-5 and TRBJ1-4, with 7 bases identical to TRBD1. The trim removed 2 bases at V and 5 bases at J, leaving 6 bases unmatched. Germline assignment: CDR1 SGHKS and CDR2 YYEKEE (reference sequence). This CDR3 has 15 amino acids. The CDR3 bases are TGTGCCAGCAGCTTAGTACAGGGGCAAAATGAAAAACTGTTTTTT. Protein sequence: CASSLVQGQNEKLFF.

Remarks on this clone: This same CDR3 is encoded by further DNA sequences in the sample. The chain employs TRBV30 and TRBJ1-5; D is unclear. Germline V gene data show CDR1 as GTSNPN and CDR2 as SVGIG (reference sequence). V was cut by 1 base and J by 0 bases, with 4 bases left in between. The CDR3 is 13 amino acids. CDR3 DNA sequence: TGTGCCTGGAGTGCCGATAGCAATCAGCCCCAGCATTTT. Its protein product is CAWSADSNQPQHF.

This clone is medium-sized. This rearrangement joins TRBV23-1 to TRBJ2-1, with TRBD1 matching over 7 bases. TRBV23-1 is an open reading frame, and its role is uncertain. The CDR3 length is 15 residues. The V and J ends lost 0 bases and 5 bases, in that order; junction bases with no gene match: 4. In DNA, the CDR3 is TGCGCCAGCAGTCAATCGTGCAGGGGGAACAATGAGCAGTTCTTC. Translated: CASSQSCRGNNEQFF.

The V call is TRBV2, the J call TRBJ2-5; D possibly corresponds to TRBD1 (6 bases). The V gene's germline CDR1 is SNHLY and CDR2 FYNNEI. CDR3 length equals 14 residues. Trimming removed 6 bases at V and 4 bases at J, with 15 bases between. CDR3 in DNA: TGTGCCAGCAGGAGGGACATCCAGGGAGAGACCCAGTACTTC. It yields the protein CASRRDIQGETQYF. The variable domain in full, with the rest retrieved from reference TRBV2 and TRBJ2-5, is EPEVTQTPSHQVTQMGQEVILRCVPISNHLYFYWYRQILGQKVEFLVSFYNNEISEKSEIFDDQFSVERPDGSNFTLKIRSTKLEDSAMYFCASRRDIQGETQYFGPGTRLLVL.

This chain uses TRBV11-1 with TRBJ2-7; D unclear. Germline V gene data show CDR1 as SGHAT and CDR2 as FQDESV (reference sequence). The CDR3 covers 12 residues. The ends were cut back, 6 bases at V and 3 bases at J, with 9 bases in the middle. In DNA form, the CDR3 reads TGTGCCAGCAGTCACCTTATCTACGAGCAGTACTTC. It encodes CASSHLIYEQYF.

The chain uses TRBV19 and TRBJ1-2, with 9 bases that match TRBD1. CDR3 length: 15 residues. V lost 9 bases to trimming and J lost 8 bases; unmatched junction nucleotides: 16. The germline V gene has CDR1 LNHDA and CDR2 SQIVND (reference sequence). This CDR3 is CASTHHQGQGGGYTF. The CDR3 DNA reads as TGTGCCAGCACTCATCATCAGGGACAGGGAGGAGGCTACACCTTC.